This entry lists 7 T cell receptor beta chains sequenced from one sample in a study of OX40 agonist ivuxolimab in advanced cancers. Clones were read by immunoSEQ multiplex PCR, and TCRdb kept only the in-frame ones, dropping some. The sample carries roughly 30,000 clones, 90% to 95% recorded once. The sample consisted of CD4+ or CD8+ T cells sorted from blood, taken in a trial of the OX40 agonist ivuxolimab. These receptors all come from an adult with an advanced solid tumor such as melanoma, head and neck, liver or kidney cancer.

The chain carries TRBV27 and TRBJ1-2; D ambiguous. V was pared by 5 bases and J by 7 bases, with 20 bases between. Germline V gene sequence: CDR1 MNHEY, CDR2 SMNVEV (reference sequence). The length of the CDR3 is 15 residues. For the CDR3, the DNA is TGTGCCAGCAGTCTCGCTGTCCCGGGCCTTGGTGGCTACACCTTC. It encodes CASSLAVPGLGGYTF.

CDR3: CASSPGGGHNLGDTEAFF. CDR3 nucleotide sequence: TGTGCCAGCAGCCCAGGAGGGGGGCACAACCTAGGGGACACTGAAGCTTTCTTT. The genes are TRBV9 and TRBJ1-1, with D possibly matching TRBD1 (6 bases). The CDR3 is 18 amino acids. Per germline, CDR1 SGDLS and CDR2 YYNGEE. Between the trimmed V and J ends, which lost 4 bases and 3 bases, there was a span of 25 bases. Full variable domain (outside the CDR3, taken from reference TRBV9 and TRBJ1-1): DSGVTQTPKHLITATGQRVTLRCSPRSGDLSVYWYQQSLDQGLQFLIQYYNGEERAKGNILERFSAQQFPDLHSELNLSSLELGDSALYFCASSPGGGHNLGDTEAFFGQGTRLTVV.

This clone was seen once. As DNA, the CDR3 is TGTGCCAGCAGTTCGGTCGTATACGAGCAGTACGTC. This encodes CASSSVVYEQYV. The V call is TRBV6-6, the J call TRBJ2-7, with D uncertain. The CDR3 loop spans 12 amino acids. V was clipped by 4 bases and J by 4 bases, with 8 bases between them. Germline assignment: CDR1 MNHNY and CDR2 SVGAGI (reference sequence).

V gene TRBV2 combines with J gene TRBJ2-7; no firm D call. Trimming cost V 4 bases and J 2 bases, with 9 bases left between them. Looked up from germline, CDR1 is SNHLY and CDR2 is FYNNEI. There are 13 residues in the CDR3. Here the CDR3 reads CASSAPVPYEQYV. The CDR3 coding sequence is TGTGCCAGCAGTGCTCCAGTACCCTACGAGCAGTACGTC.

V usage is TRBV11-2 and J usage is TRBJ2-7, with a possible D match to TRBD1 (5 bases). V was cut by 4 bases and J by 2 bases, with 18 bases left in between. Germline V gene sequence: CDR1 SGHAT, CDR2 FQNNGV. The CDR3 contains 16 residues. The CDR3 loop reads CASSWPQQGGTYEQYV. The CDR3 bases are TGTGCCAGCAGCTGGCCCCAGCAGGGCGGAACCTACGAGCAGTACGTC.

The chain joins TRBV4-1 to TRBJ1-3; TRBD1 might be the D (5 bases). V was pared by 4 bases and J by 4 bases, with 14 bases between. From germline, CDR1 is MGHRA and CDR2 YSYEKL. The CDR3 spans 15 residues. The CDR3 loop is CASSPWGGPGNTIYF. CDR3 sequence (DNA): TGCGCCAGCAGCCCTTGGGGGGGACCAGGAAACACCATATATTTT.

The genes are TRBV5-1 and TRBJ2-7; 12 nucleotides match TRBD2. CDR3 length equals 18 residues. Trimming removed 3 bases from V and 2 bases from J; junction bases left unmatched: 12. Per the germline V gene, CDR1 is SGHRS and CDR2 is YFSETQ. The chain's CDR3 is CASSSQTGTSGLAYEQYF. The CDR3 nucleotides are TGCGCCAGCAGCTCCCAAACCGGGACTAGCGGGTTGGCCTACGAGCAGTACTTC. Filled out from reference TRBV5-1 and TRBJ2-7, the complete variable domain reads KAGVTQTPRYLIKTRGQQVTLSCSPISGHRSVSWYQQTPGQGLQFLFEYFSETQRNKGNFPGRFSGRQFSNSRSEMNVSTLELGDSALYLCASSSQTGTSGLAYEQYFGPGTRLTVT.